This TCR beta chain appears in the sequencing data of a study of shared clonotypes between healthy human individuals. This clone came up once. One end of the junction does not line up with germline, which may come from a read error. CDR3 size: 14 residues. Germline values: CDR1 SGHNT, CDR2 YYREEE (reference sequence). Produced via immunoSEQ multiplex PCR; TCRdb's table is partial and in-frame only. The sample lists millions of clones; just under 95% were seen once. Cells designated naive CD8 were CD45RO-negative and were positively selected for CCR7, with terminally differentiated effector memory CD45RA+ cells excluded.

This clonotype was sampled from a man aged 18 to 29 in good health. The rearrangement links TRBV5-4 to TRBJ2-7, with D perhaps TRBD2 (5 bases). The sample consisted of naive CD8+ T cells sorted from blood. The CDR3 protein is CASSLTGTSSEQYF. The CDR3 DNA is TGTGCCAGCAGCTTAACGGGAACCTCCTCCGAGCAGTACTTC. The variable domain in full, completed from reference TRBV5-4 and TRBJ2-7, reads ETGVTQSPTHLIKTRGQQVTLRCSSQSGHNTVSWYQQALGQGPQFIFQYYREEENGRGNFPPRFSGLQFPNYSSELNVNALELDDSALYLCASSLTGTSSEQYFGPGTRLTVT.